The T cell receptor (beta chain) described here comes from a study of untreated major depressive disorder. The repertoire was sequenced with immunoSEQ multiplex PCR; TCRdb's copy has only in-frame clones and lacks some. The table records around 20,000 clones, 80% to 95% of them present only once. With regard to this clone: Antigen unknown.

The study's findings and limits: Generalizability is limited by the comparatively small study sample.

This sequence was found in a man aged 25-40 years in good health. The sample consisted of CD4+ T cells from PBMCs.

The DNA of the CDR3 is TGTGCCAGCAGTCCGCTGGGGGAAAAACTGTTTTTT. It is translated as CASSPLGEKLFF. The genes are TRBV6-6 and TRBJ1-4; D is undetermined. This CDR3 spans 12 amino acids. CDR1 and CDR2 (germline): MNHNY, SVGAGI (reference sequence). The ends were cut back, 5 bases at V and 8 bases at J, with 9 bases in the middle.